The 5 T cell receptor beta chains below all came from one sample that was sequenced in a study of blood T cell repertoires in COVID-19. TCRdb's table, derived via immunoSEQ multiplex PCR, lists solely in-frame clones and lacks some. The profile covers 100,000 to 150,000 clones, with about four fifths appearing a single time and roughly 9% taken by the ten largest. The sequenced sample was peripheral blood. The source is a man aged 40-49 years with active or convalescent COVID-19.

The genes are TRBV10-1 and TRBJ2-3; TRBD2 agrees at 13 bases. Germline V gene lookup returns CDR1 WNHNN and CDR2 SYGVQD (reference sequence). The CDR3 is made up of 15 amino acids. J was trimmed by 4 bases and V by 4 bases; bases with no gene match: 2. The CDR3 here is CASSVTSGGPDTQYF. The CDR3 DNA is TGCGCCAGCAGTGTGACTAGCGGGGGGCCAGATACGCAGTATTTT.

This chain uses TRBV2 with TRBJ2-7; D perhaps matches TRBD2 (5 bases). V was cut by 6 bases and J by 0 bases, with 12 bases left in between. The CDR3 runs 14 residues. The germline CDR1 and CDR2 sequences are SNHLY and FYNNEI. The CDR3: CASRSRESSYEQYF. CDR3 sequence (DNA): TGTGCCAGCAGGTCAAGGGAGTCCTCCTACGAGCAGTACTTC.

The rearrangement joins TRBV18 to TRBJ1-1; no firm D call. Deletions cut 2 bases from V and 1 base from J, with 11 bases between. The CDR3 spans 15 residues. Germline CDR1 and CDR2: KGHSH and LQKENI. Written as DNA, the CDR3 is TGTGCCAGCTCACCAGGGTGGGGAGCGAACACTGAAGCTTTCTTT. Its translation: CASSPGWGANTEAFF.

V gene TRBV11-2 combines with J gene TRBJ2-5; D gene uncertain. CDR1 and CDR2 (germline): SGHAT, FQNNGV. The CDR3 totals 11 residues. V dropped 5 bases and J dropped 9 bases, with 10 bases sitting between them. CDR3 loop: CASSTLRAQYF. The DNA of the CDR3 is TGTGCCAGCAGCACCCTCCGGGCCCAGTACTTC.

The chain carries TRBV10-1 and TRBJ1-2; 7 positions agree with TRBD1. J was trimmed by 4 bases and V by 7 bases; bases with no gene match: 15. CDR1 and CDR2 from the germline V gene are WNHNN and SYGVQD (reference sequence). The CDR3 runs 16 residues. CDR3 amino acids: CASTLRDSVESYGYTF. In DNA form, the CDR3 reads TGCGCCAGCACCCTGCGGGACAGCGTCGAATCCTATGGCTACACCTTC.